This entry describes one TCR beta chain. The antigen is undetermined. The source of the sample is a study of siplizumab effects on memory and regulatory T cells. Method: immunoSEQ multiplex PCR; TCRdb's copy keeps in-frame clones and lacks some. There are 100,000 or so clones in the sample; approximately 90% occur only once, and around 0.77% lies in the top ten. The study, taken as a whole, reports: Unstimulated subsets contained matches for only a minor fraction of alloreactive clones. Siplizumab significantly lowered the alloreactive sequences that could be traced to unstimulated CD4+ memory cells.

The receptor's source is a human donor in good health. The sample consisted of Tregs sorted from blood.

The CDR3 loop is CASSLESGRAYEQYF. The CDR3 DNA reads as TGTGCCAGCAGCTTAGAAAGCGGGAGGGCCTACGAGCAGTACTTC. This chain uses TRBV11-3 with TRBJ2-7; TRBD2 matches 10 bases. The junction had 1 base not matched to a gene; V was cut back by 0 bases and J by 2 bases. The CDR3 runs 15 residues. Germline-derived CDR1 and CDR2 are SGHNT and YENEEA.